This T cell receptor (beta chain) was sequenced for a study of neoadjuvant anti-PD-1 for oral cavity cancer. Sequencing was performed with immunoSEQ multiplex PCR; in TCRdb, only in-frame clones are kept and a portion is missing. In the table there are about 14,000 clones, roughly 70% of which are singletons. CDR1 and CDR2 from the germline V gene are SGHNT and YYREEE (reference sequence). V gave up 7 bases and J gave up 4 bases, with 12 bases separating them. This CDR3 is built from 13 residues. This clonotype originated in a person aged 35 to 85 with oral cavity squamous cell carcinoma. This chain links TRBV5-4 with TRBJ2-1; D gene uncertain. The sequenced sample was PBMCs, obtained before nivolumab (anti-PD-1) treatment. The CDR3 sequence: CASGGREYNEQFF. CDR3 nucleotide sequence: TGTGCCAGCGGTGGACGAGAGTACAATGAGCAGTTCTTC.